The rows below give T cell receptor beta chains drawn from one sample of a study of blood T cells in healthy people across ages. Each CDR3 protein is one row after TCRdb ran MiXCR on the 5' RACE reads. The sample has under 850,000 distinct CDR3 sequences; about 37% are singletons. The sequenced sample consisted of blood. These receptors all come from a man between 18 and 35 years old in good health. CDR3s include the opening cysteine and the closing phenylalanine or tryptophan. A D gene is named only where the DNA matches it firmly. Clone size appears in some rows only: once, few, many, or a class for an expanded clone.

d_call,j_call,clone_size,v_call,cdr3_aa,cdr3_nt
TRBD2,TRBJ2-7,NA,TRBV10-3,CAIRSGRSYNEQYF,TGTGCCATCAGAAGCGGGAGATCCTACAATGAGCAGTACTTC
NA,TRBJ2-1,few,TRBV12-3/TRBV12-4,CASRPPWGLADEGNNEQFF,TGTGCCAGCAGACCTCCCTGGGGGCTCGCGGACGAGGGGAACAATGAGCAGTTCTTC
NA,TRBJ2-1,once,TRBV6-6,CASNDAGAVPYNEQFF,TGTGCCAGCAACGACGCGGGGGCGGTACCTTACAATGAGCAGTTCTTC
TRBD1,TRBJ2-1,many,TRBV5-1,CASSLGGTGGMGEQFF,TGCGCCAGCAGCTTGGGCGGGACAGGGGGAATGGGTGAGCAGTTCTTC
NA,TRBJ2-5,NA,TRBV28,CASNPDSPKTQYF,TGTGCCAGCAATCCAGACAGCCCGAAGACCCAGTACTTC
NA,TRBJ2-7,NA,TRBV6-5,CASSSGRYEQYF,TGTGCCAGCAGCTCCGGCCGTTACGAGCAGTACTTC
NA,TRBJ2-3,few,TRBV4-1,CASSQSGLSGTDTQYF,TGCGCCAGCAGCCAATCCGGACTTTCAGGCACAGATACGCAGTATTTT
NA,TRBJ1-2,NA,TRBV4-3,CASSQDPTVRYGYTF,TGCGCCAGCAGCCAAGACCCGACCGTTCGCTATGGCTACACCTTC
NA,TRBJ2-1,NA,TRBV7-2,CASSLQGNKDNEQFF,TGTGCCAGCAGCTTACAAGGGAACAAGGACAATGAGCAGTTCTTC
NA,TRBJ1-5,NA,TRBV10-3,CAASGLDGNQPQHF,TGTGCCGCATCAGGGCTAGATGGCAATCAGCCCCAGCATTTT
TRBD1,TRBJ2-2,NA,TRBV9,CASSGSGQILGELFF,TGTGCCAGCAGCGGGTCGGGACAGATTTTGGGGGAGCTGTTTTTT
NA,TRBJ2-2,NA,TRBV9,CASSVSEPRNTGELFF,TGTGCCAGCAGCGTATCCGAGCCAAGGAACACCGGGGAGCTGTTTTTT
NA,TRBJ2-5,NA,TRBV6-2/TRBV6-3,CASSYSPGDETQYF,TGTGCCAGCAGTTACTCCCCGGGGGACGAGACCCAGTACTTC
NA,TRBJ1-6,NA,TRBV12-3/TRBV12-4,CASRFGGQSTLPLHF,TGTGCCAGCAGGTTCGGTGGCCAGAGCACCCTCCCCCTCCACTTT
TRBD2,TRBJ2-1,NA,TRBV4-2,CAGSQDPQRGRSYNEQFF,TGTGCCGGCAGCCAAGATCCCCAGCGGGGGCGCTCCTACAATGAGCAGTTCTTC
NA,TRBJ2-5,many,TRBV12-3/TRBV12-4,CASSFGLSREETQYF,TGTGCCAGCAGTTTCGGGCTCTCAAGAGAAGAGACCCAGTACTTC
NA,TRBJ2-5,few,TRBV6-2/TRBV6-3,CASSWALEETQYF,TGTGCCAGCAGCTGGGCACTTGAAGAGACCCAGTACTTC
NA,TRBJ1-5,NA,TRBV27,CASSWGQRQPQHF,TGTGCCAGCAGTTGGGGGCAGCGCCAGCCCCAGCATTTT
NA,TRBJ2-7,NA,TRBV10-3,CAISISGSVSYEQYF,TGTGCCATCAGTATATCCGGGAGCGTCTCCTACGAGCAGTACTTC
NA,TRBJ1-4,many,TRBV12-3/TRBV12-4,CASSQGRTQDGEKLFF,TGTGCCAGCAGCCAGGGGCGGACGCAAGACGGTGAAAAACTGTTTTTT
NA,TRBJ2-3,few,TRBV20-1,CSADGGLLALTDTQYF,TGCAGTGCTGATGGGGGGTTGCTCGCGCTCACAGATACGCAGTATTTT
NA,TRBJ2-3,NA,TRBV7-9,CASSLSQGSDTQYF,TGTGCCAGCAGCTTAAGCCAGGGCTCAGATACGCAGTATTTT
NA,TRBJ1-5,NA,TRBV7-8,CASSLDLSQPQHF,TGTGCCAGCAGCTTAGACTTAAGCCAGCCCCAGCATTTT
NA,TRBJ1-5,NA,TRBV11-2,CASSYERNQPRHF,TGTGCCAGCAGCTATGAACGAAATCAGCCCCGGCATTTT
NA,TRBJ2-5,NA,TRBV21-1,CASSRGQAEGETQYF,TGTGCCAGCAGCAGGGGACAGGCCGAGGGTGAGACCCAGTACTTC
TRBD2,TRBJ2-1,NA,TRBV7-2,CASSFTSGGSYNEQFF,TGTGCCAGCAGCTTTACTAGCGGGGGCTCCTACAATGAGCAGTTCTTC
NA,TRBJ1-1,NA,TRBV12-3/TRBV12-4,CASSFAGFTEAFF,TGTGCCAGCAGTTTTGCAGGGTTCACTGAAGCTTTCTTT
NA,TRBJ1-4,many,TRBV12-3/TRBV12-4,CASRGHTLEKLFF,TGTGCCAGCAGAGGGCATACGTTGGAAAAACTGTTTTTT
NA,TRBJ2-4,NA,TRBV9,CASMGPRNIQYF,TGTGCCAGCATGGGCCCCCGAAACATTCAGTACTTC
TRBD2,TRBJ2-1,few,TRBV24-1,CATSDWGGDEQFF,TGTGCCACCAGTGATTGGGGGGGGGATGAGCAGTTCTTC
NA,TRBJ2-7,NA,TRBV18,CASSSPGTSSLFEQYF,TGCGCCAGCTCATCGCCAGGGACGTCCTCGCTCTTCGAGCAGTACTTC
TRBD1,TRBJ2-3,few,TRBV4-2,CASSQDRAGDRTDTQYF,TGTGCCAGCAGCCAAGATCGGGCAGGGGACAGGACAGATACGCAGTATTTT
NA,TRBJ1-3,NA,TRBV7-9,CVSSLESPRFPGNTIYF,TGTGTCAGCAGCTTAGAATCGCCCCGGTTCCCTGGAAACACCATATATTTT
NA,TRBJ1-6,few,TRBV20-1,CSARVYRTDRFNSPLHF,TGCAGTGCTAGAGTTTATCGGACCGACAGGTTTAATTCACCCCTCCACTTT
NA,TRBJ2-3,few,TRBV4-2,CASSQEGLGGGLNTQYF,TGTGCCAGCAGCCAAGAAGGTCTCGGCGGGGGCTTAAATACGCAGTATTTT
NA,TRBJ1-1,NA,TRBV9,CASSVEQGRGEAFF,TGTGCCAGCAGCGTAGAGCAGGGGAGGGGTGAAGCTTTCTTT
NA,TRBJ2-3,many,TRBV5-5,CASSLAKGLDTQYF,TGTGCCAGCAGCTTGGCGAAAGGTTTAGATACGCAGTATTTT
NA,TRBJ2-1,NA,TRBV11-1,CASSSRRENEQFF,TGTGCCAGCAGCTCTCGCCGGGAGAATGAGCAGTTCTTC
NA,TRBJ2-2,NA,TRBV6-5,CANSYTTGELFF,TGTGCCAACAGTTACACCACCGGGGAGCTGTTTTTT
NA,TRBJ1-1,NA,TRBV6-5,CASSYQGENTEAFF,TGTGCCAGCAGTTACCAGGGCGAGAACACTGAAGCTTTCTTT
TRBD2,TRBJ2-1,NA,TRBV20-1,CSAQSGTPYNEQFF,TGCAGTGCTCAGAGCGGGACTCCCTACAATGAGCAGTTCTTC
NA,TRBJ2-1,NA,TRBV24-1,CATLDPTAPYNEQFF,TGTGCCACCTTGGACCCCACGGCCCCGTACAATGAGCAGTTCTTC
NA,TRBJ1-4,NA,TRBV5-1,CASSLVSGTNEKLFF,TGCGCCAGCAGCTTGGTGTCGGGGACTAATGAAAAACTGTTTTTT
NA,TRBJ2-7,few,TRBV20-1,CSARAPKRGPYEQYF,TGCAGTGCTAGAGCGCCCAAGCGAGGTCCCTACGAGCAGTACTTC
NA,TRBJ2-3,few,TRBV20-1,CSASRPHEGGTDTQYF,TGCAGTGCTTCTCGGCCCCACGAGGGGGGCACAGATACGCAGTATTTT